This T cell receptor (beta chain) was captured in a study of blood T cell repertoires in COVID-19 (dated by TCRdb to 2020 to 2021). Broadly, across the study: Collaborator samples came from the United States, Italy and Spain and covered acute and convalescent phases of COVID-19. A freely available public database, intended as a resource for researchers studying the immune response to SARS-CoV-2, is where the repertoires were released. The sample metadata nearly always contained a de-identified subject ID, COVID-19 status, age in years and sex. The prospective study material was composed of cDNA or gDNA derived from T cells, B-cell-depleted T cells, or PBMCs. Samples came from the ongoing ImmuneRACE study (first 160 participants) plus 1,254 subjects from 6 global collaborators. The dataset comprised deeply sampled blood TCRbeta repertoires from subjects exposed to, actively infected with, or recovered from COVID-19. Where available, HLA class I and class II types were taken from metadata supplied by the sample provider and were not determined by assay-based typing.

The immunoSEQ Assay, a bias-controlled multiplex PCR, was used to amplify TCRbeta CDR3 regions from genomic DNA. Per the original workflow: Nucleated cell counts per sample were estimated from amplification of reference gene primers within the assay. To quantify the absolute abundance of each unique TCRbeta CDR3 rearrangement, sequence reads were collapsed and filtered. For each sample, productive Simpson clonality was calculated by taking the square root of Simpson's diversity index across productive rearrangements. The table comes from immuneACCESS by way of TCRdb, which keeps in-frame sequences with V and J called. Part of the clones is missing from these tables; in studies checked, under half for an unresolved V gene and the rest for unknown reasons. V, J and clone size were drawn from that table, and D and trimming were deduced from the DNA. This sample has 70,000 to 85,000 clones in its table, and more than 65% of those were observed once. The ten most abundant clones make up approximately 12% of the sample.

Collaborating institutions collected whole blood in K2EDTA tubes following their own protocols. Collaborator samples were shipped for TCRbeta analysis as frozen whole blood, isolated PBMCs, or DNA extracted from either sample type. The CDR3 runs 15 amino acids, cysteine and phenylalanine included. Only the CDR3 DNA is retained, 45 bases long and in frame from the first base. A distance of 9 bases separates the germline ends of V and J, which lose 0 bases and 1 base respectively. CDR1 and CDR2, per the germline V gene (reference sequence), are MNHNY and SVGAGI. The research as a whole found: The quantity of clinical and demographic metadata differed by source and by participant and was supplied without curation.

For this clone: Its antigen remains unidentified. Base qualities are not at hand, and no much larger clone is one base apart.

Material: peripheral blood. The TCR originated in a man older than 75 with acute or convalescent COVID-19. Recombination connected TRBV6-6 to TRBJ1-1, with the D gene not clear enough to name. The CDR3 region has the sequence CASSYSITGNTEAFF. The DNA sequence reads TGTGCCAGCAGTTACTCGATTACTGGGAACACTGAAGCTTTCTTT.